One sample yielded the 24 T cell receptor beta chains listed below, sequenced in a study of blood T cell repertoires in COVID-19. The repertoire was sequenced with immunoSEQ multiplex PCR; TCRdb's copy has only in-frame clones and lacks some. The sample includes about 240,000 clones, approximately 90% seen only once; the top ten take roughly 7.8%. Sequenced material: peripheral blood. These receptors were taken from a man aged 55 to 70 who had recovered from COVID-19.

The rearrangement joins TRBV10-2 to TRBJ2-2, with TRBD1 matching 8 bases. This CDR3 has 13 amino acids. CDR1 and CDR2 (germline): WSHSY, SAAADI. The CDR3 loop is CASRDRSTGELFF. The CDR3 DNA reads as TGCGCAAGCCGGGACAGGAGTACCGGGGAGCTGTTTTTT.

The V and J genes are TRBV7-6 and TRBJ2-3, with 8 positions matching TRBD1. V shed 5 bases, J shed 2 bases, and the junction held 6 bases outside the gene matches. This CDR3 comprises 15 residues. Germline V lookup: CDR1 SGHVS, CDR2 FNYEAQ. CDR3 sequence (DNA): TGTGCCAGCAGCCCAGGGGGCCCCCTCACAGATACGCAGTATTTT. Its protein product is CASSPGGPLTDTQYF.

The rearrangement uses TRBV6-5 and TRBJ1-2; D perhaps matches TRBD1 (6 bases). CDR1 MNHEY and CDR2 SVGAGI come from the germline V gene. The CDR3 sequence is 14 residues long. Trimming took off 0 bases at V and 6 bases at J, with 11 bases between the two ends. The CDR3 sequence: CASSYSSKGDGYTF. DNA of the CDR3: TGTGCCAGCAGTTACTCGAGTAAGGGGGATGGCTACACCTTC.

The V call is TRBV27, the J call TRBJ2-7; TRBD2 is a possible D gene (6 bases). Per the germline V gene, CDR1 is MNHEY and CDR2 is SMNVEV (reference sequence). The CDR3 extends over 12 amino acids. V was trimmed by 2 bases and J by 5 bases, leaving 7 bases between them. In DNA form, the CDR3 reads TGTGCCAGCAGTTTAGGAGGGGACGAGCAGTACTTC. Protein product: CASSLGGDEQYF.

The CDR3 protein is CASSQSVGGASNSPLHF. The CDR3 DNA is TGTGCCAGCAGCCAATCCGTCGGGGGGGCCAGTAATTCACCCCTCCACTTT. This chain joins TRBV3-1 (or the pseudogene TRBV3-2) and TRBJ1-6, with D possibly TRBD1 on 6 matching bases. The germline CDR1 and CDR2 sequences are LGHDT and YNNKEL (reference sequence). V was shortened by 2 bases and J by 6 bases, with 17 bases between the two germline ends. The CDR3 is made up of 17 amino acids.

The chain uses TRBV23-1 and TRBJ2-1; 10 nucleotides match TRBD2. TRBV23-1 is recorded as an ORF, its role being uncertain. This CDR3 region has 20 residues. J lost 0 bases, V lost 0 bases, and 11 bases had no gene match. This CDR3 reads CASSQSVGSGGMSSYNEQFF. In DNA, the CDR3 is TGCGCCAGCAGTCAATCTGTGGGTAGCGGGGGGATGAGCTCCTACAATGAGCAGTTCTTC.

The genes are TRBV15 and TRBJ1-4; possible D gene TRBD1, 6 bases. The length of the CDR3 is 15 residues. V lost 0 bases and J 8 bases, leaving 13 bases between the germline ends. Per germline, CDR1 LNHNV and CDR2 YYDKDF (reference sequence). The CDR3 DNA reads as TGTGCCACCAGCAGAGACAGGGGAATGGGCGAAAAACTGTTTTTT. Encoded protein: CATSRDRGMGEKLFF.

The chain joins TRBV2 to TRBJ2-2; D is unresolved. The V gene's germline CDR1 is SNHLY and CDR2 FYNNEI. Trimming removed 4 bases at V and 0 bases at J, with 9 bases between. The length of the CDR3 is 15 residues. The chain's CDR3 is CASSVRHTNTGELFF. The CDR3 DNA reads TGTGCCAGCAGTGTAAGACACACGAACACCGGGGAGCTGTTTTTT.

The V and J genes are TRBV13 and TRBJ1-1; D might be TRBD1 (6 bases). Germline V gene data show CDR1 as PRHDT and CDR2 as FYEKMQ (reference sequence). V was cut by 0 bases and J by 3 bases, with 14 bases left in between. This CDR3 spans 16 amino acids. The DNA of the CDR3 is TGTGCCAGCAGCTTAGGCCCCAGGGGCGGTTACACTGAAGCTTTCTTT. This translates into CASSLGPRGGYTEAFF.

The J gene is TRBJ2-5, the V gene TRBV19, with a possible D match to TRBD1 (6 bases). V lost 8 bases, J lost 0 bases, and 16 bases lay in between. This CDR3 is built from 15 residues. Germline V gives CDR1 LNHDA, CDR2 SQIVND (reference sequence). CDR3 residues: CASSTGQNYQETQYF. The CDR3 DNA reads TGTGCCAGTTCGACTGGACAGAACTACCAAGAGACCCAGTACTTC.

Only a few counts were recorded for this clone. The V call is TRBV5-1, the J call TRBJ2-2; D not resolved. V lost 4 bases and J lost 6, with 7 bases in between. The V gene's germline CDR1 is SGHRS and CDR2 YFSETQ. This CDR3 is built from 12 residues. CDR3 in amino acids: CASSLRSGELFF. The CDR3, as DNA: TGCGCCAGCAGCCTAAGATCCGGGGAGCTGTTTTTT.

This clone occurred many times. J is TRBJ2-7 and V is TRBV30, with D uncertain. The CDR3 is 11 residues long. Trimming took 2 bases from V and 2 from J, leaving 4 bases between them. Germline V gene sequence: CDR1 GTSNPN, CDR2 SVGIG (reference sequence). The CDR3 spells CAWSQAYEQYF. The CDR3 DNA reads as TGTGCCTGGAGTCAGGCCTACGAGCAGTACTTC.

The rearrangement uses TRBV9 and TRBJ1-1; possible D gene TRBD1, 6 bases. The germline gives CDR1 SGDLS, CDR2 YYNGEE. This CDR3 has 15 amino acids. The ends were cut back, 5 bases at V and 1 base at J, with 15 bases in the middle. CDR3: CASSRTRGSNTEAFF. The DNA of the CDR3 is TGTGCCAGCAGTAGGACCAGGGGCTCGAACACTGAAGCTTTCTTT.

The genes are TRBV7-9 and TRBJ1-5; D uncertain. The ends were cut back, 4 bases at V and 7 bases at J, with 14 bases in the middle. CDR1 SEHNR and CDR2 FQNEAQ come from the germline V gene (reference sequence). CDR3 size: 14 residues. The CDR3 sequence: CASSSTATRQPQHF. CDR3 nucleotides: TGTGCCAGCAGCTCCACAGCCACGAGACAGCCCCAGCATTTT. Variable domain in full (rest from reference TRBV7-9 and TRBJ1-5): DTGVSQNPRHKITKRGQNVTFRCDPISEHNRLYWYRQTLGQGPEFLTYFQNEAQLEKSRLLSDRFSAERPKGSFSTLEIQRTEQGDSAMYLCASSSTATRQPQHFGDGTRLSIL.

The V and J genes are TRBV6-5 and TRBJ1-1; D possibly corresponds to TRBD1 (5 bases). The V end was cut by 6 bases, the J end by 6 bases, with 20 bases between. The CDR3 runs to 15 residues. CDR1 is MNHEY and CDR2 is SVGAGI in the germline V gene. CDR3 in amino acids: CASSDRGTGIPEAFF. The CDR3 DNA reads TGTGCCAGCAGCGACCGGGGGACTGGGATCCCTGAAGCTTTCTTT.

The gene calls are TRBV6-5 and TRBJ1-2; D is perhaps TRBD1 (5 bases). The germline gives CDR1 MNHEY, CDR2 SVGAGI. The V gene lost 6 bases and the J gene lost 8 bases, with 16 bases spanning the gap. This CDR3 is 13 amino acids long. CDR3 sequence (DNA): TGTGCCAGCAGACTACGCCAGGGTAACGGCTACACCTTC. It codes for CASRLRQGNGYTF.

CDR3 region: CSVVFLAASTDTQYF. CDR3 DNA sequence: TGCAGCGTTGTCTTCCTAGCGGCTAGCACAGATACGCAGTATTTT. The chain carries TRBV29-1 and TRBJ2-3, with 7 nucleotides matching TRBD2. This CDR3 spans 15 amino acids. V gave up 4 bases and J gave up 0 bases; unmatched junction bases: 7. CDR1 is SQVTM, CDR2 ANQGSEA, per germline.

This rearrangement joins TRBV27 to TRBJ2-3; 10 positions agree with TRBD1. This CDR3 comprises 15 residues. V shed 6 bases, J shed 4 bases, and the junction held 7 bases outside the gene matches. Germline CDR1 MNHEY, CDR2 SMNVEV (reference sequence). The CDR3 spells CASSLDRGRADTQYF. DNA for the CDR3: TGTGCCAGCAGCCTAGACAGGGGGCGCGCAGATACGCAGTATTTT.

This clone has a handful of counts. V and J are TRBV18 and TRBJ1-1; TRBD1 is a possible D gene (5 bases). Deletions cut 3 bases from V and 0 bases from J, with 11 bases between. Germline lookup yields CDR1 KGHSH and CDR2 LQKENI. The CDR3 length is 15 residues. The CDR3 DNA is TGTGCCAGCTCACCCGATGGGGGGATGAACACTGAAGCTTTCTTT. It yields the protein CASSPDGGMNTEAFF.

This chain joins TRBV7-2 and TRBJ2-7, with 12 nucleotides matching TRBD1. The CDR3 extends over 14 amino acids. The J segment lost 2 bases and the V segment lost 6 bases, leaving 2 bases of the junction unmatched. Germline CDR1 is SGHTA and CDR2 is FQGNSA. CDR3 DNA: TGTGCCAGCAGTTGGGACAGGGGGCCCTACGAGCAGTACTTC. Amino acids: CASSWDRGPYEQYF. Combining the CDR3 with reference TRBV7-2 and TRBJ2-7 gives the whole variable domain GAGVSQSPSNKVTEKGKDVELRCDPISGHTALYWYRQSLGQGLEFLIYFQGNSAPDKSGLPSDRFSAERTGGSVSTLTIQRTQQEDSAVYLCASSWDRGPYEQYFGPGTRLTVT.

The V gene is TRBV9, the J gene TRBJ1-2; D gene ambiguous. V was pared by 3 bases and J by 4 bases, with 13 bases between. Germline CDR1 is SGDLS and CDR2 is YYNGEE. The CDR3 is made up of 14 amino acids. The CDR3 DNA reads TGTGCCAGCAGCGGCCGGGCGGGAGCCTATGGCTACACCTTC. It encodes CASSGRAGAYGYTF.

The CDR3: CASRPDGSGNTIYF. The DNA of the CDR3 is TGTGCCAGCAGACCCGACGGGTCTGGAAACACCATATATTTT. The rearrangement links TRBV6-5 to TRBJ1-3; D gene uncertain. V gave up 6 bases and J gave up 1 base, with 10 bases separating them. Germline V CDR1 and CDR2: MNHEY, SVGAGI. The length of the CDR3 is 14 residues.

The rearrangement uses TRBV5-1 and TRBJ2-7; D is uncertain. CDR1 SGHRS and CDR2 YFSETQ come from the germline V gene. Trimming took 0 bases from V and 0 from J, leaving 4 bases between them. The CDR3 has 13 residues. The CDR3 loop is CASSLAYSYEQYF. CDR3 coding DNA: TGCGCCAGCAGCTTGGCTTACTCCTACGAGCAGTACTTC.

The chain carries TRBV6-2 or TRBV6-3 and TRBJ2-2; no definite D call. This CDR3 has 16 residues. CDR1 is MNHEY, CDR2 SVGEGT, per germline. The ends were cut back, 0 bases at V and 6 bases at J, with 14 bases in the middle. CDR3 region: CASSYSPWQFSGELFF. For the CDR3, the DNA is TGTGCCAGCAGTTACTCCCCCTGGCAGTTTTCCGGGGAGCTGTTTTTT.